The sample holds one count of the clone carrying this T cell receptor (beta chain). Germline V lookup: CDR1 WNHNN, CDR2 SYGVQD (reference sequence). V shed 4 bases and J 1 base; nucleotides not matched to a gene: 5. The CDR3 runs 15 residues. This specimen belongs to a study of blood T cell repertoires in COVID-19. Study-level information: Samples taken during acute and convalescent COVID-19 were collected in the United States, Italy and Spain. In each case, the material was cDNA or gDNA derived from T cells, B-cell-depleted T cells, or PBMCs.

Per the study methods: Quantification of nucleated cells was approximated via reference gene primer amplification. Measured with immunoSEQ multiplex PCR; TCRdb has only the in-frame clones, and not every one. That table supplies the V and J calls and clone size; D and trimming were determined from the DNA. The table records about 94,000 clones, about four fifths of them present only once. Input material: peripheral blood. V and J are TRBV10-1 and TRBJ2-3; the match to TRBD2 covers 7 bases. The source of this sequence is a human donor in a cohort sampled during active COVID-19. The CDR3 reads CASSGAGVGTDTQYF. The CDR3 DNA reads as TGCGCCAGCAGTGGTGCGGGAGTCGGCACAGATACGCAGTATTTT.